This entry concerns a single TCR beta chain. The antigen is unknown. The CDR3 is made up of 13 amino acids. V lost 2 bases, J lost 7 bases, and 2 bases stayed unmatched. Germline V lookup: CDR1 GTSNPN, CDR2 SVGIG (reference sequence). The sample is drawn from a study of T cells in Graves' hyperthyroidism and ophthalmopathy. Study conclusions and caveats: Ophthalmopathy was distinguished from stable hyperthyroidism by 13 V-J signatures.

Subjects with ophthalmopathy showed a Clinical Activity Score no lower than 3, a NOSPECS grade no lower than 4, and a duration shorter than 3 months. Authors of the study amplified TCR beta CDR3 regions from RNA transcripts. HTBI primers were the set used in a first-round RT-PCR of the TCR CDR3. Each CDR3 protein gets one entry after TCRdb re-called the multiplex PCR reads with MiXCR. The sample carries roughly 240,000 distinct CDR3 sequences, almost 25% recorded once. This chain uses TRBV30 with TRBJ2-1, with 10 positions matching TRBD2. The clonotype comes from a woman between 40 and 55 years old with Graves' ophthalmopathy. Sequenced sample: blood. The CDR3 nucleotides are TGTGCCTGGAGTTGGACTAGCGGAAATGAGCAGTTCTTC. Protein sequence: CAWSWTSGNEQFF.